This T cell receptor beta chain was identified in a study of blood T cell repertoires in COVID-19. Overall study context: The United States, Italy and Spain provided the acute and convalescent COVID-19 samples. In each case, the material was cDNA or gDNA derived from T cells, B-cell-depleted T cells, or PBMCs.

Sequenced by immunoSEQ multiplex PCR; TCRdb stores in-frame clones only, minus some. This repertoire shows a few hundred thousand clones, more than 80% found once; its top ten account for about 1.3%. Sequencing input: PBMCs or T cells enriched from blood (not recorded which). The TCR comes from a man aged 25-45 years who had recovered from COVID-19.

The CDR3 loop reads CASSPIPWTGAPGNQPQHF. CDR3 coding DNA: TGTGCCAGCAGTCCAATACCCTGGACAGGGGCCCCGGGCAATCAGCCCCAGCATTTT. This rearrangement joins TRBV28 to TRBJ1-5; 9 bases align to TRBD1. In germline, CDR1 is MDHEN, CDR2 SYDVKM. Trimming cost V 5 bases and J 2 bases; bases outside gene matches: 16. CDR3 length: 19 residues.